This record concerns one T cell receptor (beta chain) sequence. The antigen remains undetermined. TCRdb analysed the 5' RACE reads with MiXCR anew, one entry per CDR3 protein. Among 160,000 or so distinct CDR3 sequences listed, less than 40% were seen once. CDR1 and CDR2 from the germline V gene are SQVTM and ANQGSEA. V lost 4 bases and J 5 bases, leaving 8 bases between the germline ends. This CDR3 spans 11 amino acids. This entry belongs to a study of T-cell memory formation after mild COVID-19. In the study overall: The TCR clusters were mostly specific to one donor.

The study's findings and limits: Clones that shrank (day 15 to 85) were balanced CD4/CD8, whereas later expanders leaned CD4+.

Material: PBMCs or a T cell subset sorted from them (not recorded which). This chain uses TRBV29-1 with TRBJ1-1, with D unresolved. This sequence originates from an adult woman who had mild COVID-19 (a few samples of this study predate the infection). Cell type and time point are not known. The CDR3 spells CSVGPRTEAFF. DNA of the CDR3: TGCAGCGTTGGCCCCCGGACTGAAGCTTTCTTT.